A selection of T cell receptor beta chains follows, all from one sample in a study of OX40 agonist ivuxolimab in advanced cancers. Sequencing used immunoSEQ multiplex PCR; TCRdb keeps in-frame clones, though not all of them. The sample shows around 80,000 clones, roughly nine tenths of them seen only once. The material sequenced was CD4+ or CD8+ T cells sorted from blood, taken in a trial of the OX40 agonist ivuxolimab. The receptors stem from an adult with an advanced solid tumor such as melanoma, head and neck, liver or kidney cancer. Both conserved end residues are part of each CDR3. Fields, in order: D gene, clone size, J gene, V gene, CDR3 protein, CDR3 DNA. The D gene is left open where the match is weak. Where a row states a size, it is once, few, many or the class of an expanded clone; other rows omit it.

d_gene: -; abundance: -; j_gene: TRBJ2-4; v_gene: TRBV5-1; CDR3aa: CASSPGLDNIQYF; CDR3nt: TGCGCCAGCAGCCCAGGGTTGGATAACATTCAGTACTTC
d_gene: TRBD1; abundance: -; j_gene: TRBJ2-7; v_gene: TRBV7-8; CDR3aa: CASSLDLGTGVSHEQYF; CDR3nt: TGTGCCAGCAGCTTAGATCTCGGTACAGGGGTCTCCCACGAGCAGTACTTC
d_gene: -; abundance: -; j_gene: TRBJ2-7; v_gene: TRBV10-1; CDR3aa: CASSGLTSALGEQYF; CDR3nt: TGCGCCAGCAGTGGACTCACGTCGGCCCTTGGCGAGCAGTACTTC
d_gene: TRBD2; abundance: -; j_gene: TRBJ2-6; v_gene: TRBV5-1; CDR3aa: CASSLVPGGSGANVLTF; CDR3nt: TGCGCCAGCAGCTTGGTTCCGGGGGGATCTGGGGCCAACGTCCTGACTTTC
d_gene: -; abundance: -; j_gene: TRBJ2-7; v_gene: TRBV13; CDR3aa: CASSLYALTYEQYF; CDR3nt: TGTGCCAGCAGCTTATACGCACTCACCTACGAGCAGTACTTC
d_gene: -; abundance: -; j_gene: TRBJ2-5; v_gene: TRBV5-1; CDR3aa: CASSLGLTRQETQYF; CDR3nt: TGCGCCAGCAGCTTGGGGCTTACGAGACAAGAGACCCAGTACTTC
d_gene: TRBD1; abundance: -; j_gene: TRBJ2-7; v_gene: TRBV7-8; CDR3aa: CASSLALPGQGAREQYF; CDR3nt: TGTGCCAGCAGCTTAGCCCTACCGGGACAGGGGGCTCGGGAGCAGTACTTC
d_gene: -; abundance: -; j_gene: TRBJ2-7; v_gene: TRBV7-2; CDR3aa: CASSLAATLLYEQYF; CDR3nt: TGTGCCAGCAGCTTAGCGGCGACACTACTCTACGAGCAGTACTTC
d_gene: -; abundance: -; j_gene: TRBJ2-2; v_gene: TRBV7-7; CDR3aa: CASSPRTTGELFF; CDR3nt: TGTGCCAGCAGCCCTCGGACTACCGGGGAGCTGTTTTTT
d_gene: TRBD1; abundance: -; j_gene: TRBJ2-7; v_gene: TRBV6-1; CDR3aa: CASSDSGGHEQYF; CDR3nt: TGTGCCAGCAGTGACTCAGGGGGCCACGAGCAGTACTTC
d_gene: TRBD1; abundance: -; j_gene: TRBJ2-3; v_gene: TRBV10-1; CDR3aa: CASSSGGYPDTQYF; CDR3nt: TGCGCCAGCAGCTCAGGGGGTTACCCAGATACGCAGTATTTT
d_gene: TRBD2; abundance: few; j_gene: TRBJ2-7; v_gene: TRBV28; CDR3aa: CASSGGGFEQYF; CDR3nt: TGTGCCAGCAGCGGGGGGGGCTTCGAGCAGTACTTC
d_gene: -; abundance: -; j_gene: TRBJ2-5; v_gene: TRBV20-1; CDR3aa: CSARFEKPQYF; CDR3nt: TGCAGTGCTAGATTTGAGAAGCCCCAGTACTTC
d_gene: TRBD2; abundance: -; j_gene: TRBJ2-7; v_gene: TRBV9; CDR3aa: CASSVGGGDEQYF; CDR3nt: TGTGCCAGCAGCGTAGGTGGGGGGGACGAGCAGTACTTC
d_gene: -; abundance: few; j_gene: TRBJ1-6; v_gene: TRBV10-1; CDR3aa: CASSEQSNSPLHF; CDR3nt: TGCGCCAGCAGTGAACAGTCCAATTCACCCCTCCACTTT
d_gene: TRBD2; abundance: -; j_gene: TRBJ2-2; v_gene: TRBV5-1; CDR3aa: CASSPILAGGPSGTGELFF; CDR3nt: TGCGCCAGCAGCCCTATACTAGCGGGAGGGCCCTCGGGCACCGGGGAGCTGTTTTTT
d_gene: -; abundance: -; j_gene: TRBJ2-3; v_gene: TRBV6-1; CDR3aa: CASSEIDTQYF; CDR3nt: TGTGCCAGCAGTGAAATAGATACGCAGTATTTT
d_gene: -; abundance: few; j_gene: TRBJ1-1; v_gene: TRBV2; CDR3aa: CASRPGPTEAFF; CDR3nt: TGTGCCAGCAGGCCAGGGCCAACTGAAGCTTTCTTT
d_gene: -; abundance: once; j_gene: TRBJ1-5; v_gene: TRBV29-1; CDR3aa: CSVGGGHSNQPQHF; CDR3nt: TGCAGCGTTGGGGGGGGACATAGCAATCAGCCCCAGCATTTT
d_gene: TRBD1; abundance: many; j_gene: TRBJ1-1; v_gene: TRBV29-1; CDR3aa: CSVEADREAFF; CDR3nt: TGCAGCGTTGAAGCGGACAGGGAAGCTTTCTTT
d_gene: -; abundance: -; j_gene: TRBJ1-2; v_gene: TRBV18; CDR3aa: CASSTNQGNYGYTF; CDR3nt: TGTGCCAGCTCAACCAACCAGGGAAACTATGGCTACACCTTC
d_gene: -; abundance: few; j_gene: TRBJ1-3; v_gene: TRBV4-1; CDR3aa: CASSQGTEGNTIYF; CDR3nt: TGCGCCAGCAGCCAAGGGACAGAGGGAAACACCATATATTTT
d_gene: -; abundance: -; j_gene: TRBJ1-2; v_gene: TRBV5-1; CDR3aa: CASSSRQLYGYTF; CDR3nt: TGCGCCAGCAGCTCGCGACAGCTCTATGGCTACACCTTC
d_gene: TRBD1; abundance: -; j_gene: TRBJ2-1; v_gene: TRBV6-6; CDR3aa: CASSNGQARSYNEQFF; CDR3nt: TGTGCCAGCAGTAACGGACAGGCCAGGAGCTACAATGAGCAGTTCTTC
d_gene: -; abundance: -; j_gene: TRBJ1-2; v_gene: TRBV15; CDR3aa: CATSRGRTLLYGDYTF; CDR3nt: TGTGCCACCAGCAGAGGCAGGACACTTCTATATGGTGACTACACCTTC
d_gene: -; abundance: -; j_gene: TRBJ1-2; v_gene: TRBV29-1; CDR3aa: CSVVRDSYGYTF; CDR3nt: TGCAGCGTTGTTCGTGACAGCTATGGCTACACCTTC
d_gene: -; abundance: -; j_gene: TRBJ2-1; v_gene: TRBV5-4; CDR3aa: CASSSERIYNEQFF; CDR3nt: TGTGCCAGCAGCTCTGAGCGGATCTACAATGAGCAGTTCTTC
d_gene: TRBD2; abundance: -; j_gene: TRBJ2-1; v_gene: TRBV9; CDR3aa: CASSVDGLAGGRNNEQFF; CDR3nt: TGTGCCAGCAGCGTAGACGGACTAGCGGGGGGGCGAAACAATGAGCAGTTCTTC
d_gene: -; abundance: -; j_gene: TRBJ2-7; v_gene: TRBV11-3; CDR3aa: CASSCRRELYSDEQYF; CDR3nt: TGTGCCAGCAGCTGCCGTAGGGAGCTATACAGTGACGAGCAGTACTTC
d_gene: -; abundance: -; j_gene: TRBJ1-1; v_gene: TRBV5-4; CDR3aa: CASSSPQQMNTEAFF; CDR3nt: TGTGCCAGCAGCTCGCCTCAGCAGATGAACACTGAAGCTTTCTTT
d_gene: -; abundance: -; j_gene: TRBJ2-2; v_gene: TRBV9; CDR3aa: CASSVNRVTAGELFF; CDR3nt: TGTGCCAGCAGCGTAAATCGAGTGACGGCCGGGGAGCTGTTTTTT
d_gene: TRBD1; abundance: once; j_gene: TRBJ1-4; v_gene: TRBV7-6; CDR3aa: CASSYSGTDEKLFF; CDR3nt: TGTGCCAGCAGCTACTCCGGGACAGATGAAAAACTGTTTTTT
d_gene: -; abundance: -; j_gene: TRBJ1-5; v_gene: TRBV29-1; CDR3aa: CSVGFGREQPQHF; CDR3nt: TGCAGCGTTGGTTTCGGGAGGGAACAGCCCCAGCATTTT
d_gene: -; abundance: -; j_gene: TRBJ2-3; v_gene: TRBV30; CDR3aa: CAWSVGRSSTDTQYF; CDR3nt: TGTGCCTGGAGTGTAGGGCGGTCTAGCACAGATACGCAGTATTTT
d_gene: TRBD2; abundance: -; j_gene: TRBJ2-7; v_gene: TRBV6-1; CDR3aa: CASSEASSGGAYEQYF; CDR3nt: TGTGCCAGCAGTGAAGCTTCTAGCGGGGGGGCCTACGAGCAGTACTTC
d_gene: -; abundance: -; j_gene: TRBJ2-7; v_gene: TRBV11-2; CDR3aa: CASSLGGSYEQYF; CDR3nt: TGTGCCAGCAGCTTAGGGGGCTCCTACGAGCAGTACTTC
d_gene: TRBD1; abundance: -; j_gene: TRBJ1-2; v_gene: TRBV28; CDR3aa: CASSFQTQGAYGYTF; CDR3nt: TGTGCCAGCAGTTTCCAAACCCAGGGGGCCTATGGCTACACCTTC
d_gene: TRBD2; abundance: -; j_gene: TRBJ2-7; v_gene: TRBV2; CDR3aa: CASSEAPTGREQYF; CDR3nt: TGTGCCAGCAGTGAAGCACCAACTGGGAGGGAACAGTACTTC
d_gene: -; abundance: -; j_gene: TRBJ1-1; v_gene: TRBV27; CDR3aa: CASSRGTEAFF; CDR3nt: TGTGCCAGCAGTCGGGGGACTGAAGCTTTCTTT
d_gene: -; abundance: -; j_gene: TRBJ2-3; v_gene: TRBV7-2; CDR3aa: CASSFRRADTQYF; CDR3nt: TGTGCCAGCAGTTTCCGCCGGGCAGATACGCAGTATTTT
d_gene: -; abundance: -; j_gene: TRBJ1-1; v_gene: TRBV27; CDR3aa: CASSPFQGFSTEAFF; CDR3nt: TGTGCCAGCAGTCCATTCCAGGGTTTCAGCACTGAAGCTTTCTTT
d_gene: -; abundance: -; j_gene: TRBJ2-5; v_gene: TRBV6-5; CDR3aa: CASSYPLGQGWETQYF; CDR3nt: TGTGCCAGCAGTTACCCCTTGGGGCAGGGTTGGGAGACCCAGTACTTC
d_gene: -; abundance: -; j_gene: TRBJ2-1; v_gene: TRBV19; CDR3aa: CASSRPFALNEQFF; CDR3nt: TGTGCCAGTAGTAGGCCTTTTGCACTCAATGAGCAGTTCTTC
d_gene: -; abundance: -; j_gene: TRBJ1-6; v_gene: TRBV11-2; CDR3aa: CASRRDRFSNSPLHF; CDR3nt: TGTGCCAGCAGACGGGACCGTTTCTCAAATTCACCCCTCCACTTT
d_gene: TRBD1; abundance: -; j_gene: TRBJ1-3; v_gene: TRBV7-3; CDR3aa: CASSHGTGATGNTIYF; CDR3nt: TGTGCCAGCAGCCACGGGACAGGGGCTACTGGAAACACCATATATTTT
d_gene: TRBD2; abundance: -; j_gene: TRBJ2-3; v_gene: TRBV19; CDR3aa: CASSIASGGTDTQYF; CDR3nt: TGTGCCAGTAGTATAGCTAGCGGGGGCACAGATACGCAGTATTTT